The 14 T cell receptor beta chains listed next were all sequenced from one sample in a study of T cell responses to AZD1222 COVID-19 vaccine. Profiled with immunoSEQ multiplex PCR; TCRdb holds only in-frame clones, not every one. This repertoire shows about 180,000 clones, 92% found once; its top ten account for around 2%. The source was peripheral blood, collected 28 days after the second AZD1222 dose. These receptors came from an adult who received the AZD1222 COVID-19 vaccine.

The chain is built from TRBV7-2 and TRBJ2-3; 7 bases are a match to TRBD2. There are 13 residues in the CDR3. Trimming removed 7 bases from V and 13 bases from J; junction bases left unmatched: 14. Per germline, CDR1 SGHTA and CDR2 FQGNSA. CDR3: CASTSQRDSPEYF. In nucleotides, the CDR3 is TGTGCCAGCACCTCTCAGCGGGACTCCCCGGAGTATTTT. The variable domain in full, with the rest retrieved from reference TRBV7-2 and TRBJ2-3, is GAGVSQSPSNKVTEKGKDVELRCDPISGHTALYWYRQSLGQGLEFLIYFQGNSAPDKSGLPSDRFSAERTGGSVSTLTIQRTQQEDSAVYLCASTSQRDSPEYFGPGTRLTVL.

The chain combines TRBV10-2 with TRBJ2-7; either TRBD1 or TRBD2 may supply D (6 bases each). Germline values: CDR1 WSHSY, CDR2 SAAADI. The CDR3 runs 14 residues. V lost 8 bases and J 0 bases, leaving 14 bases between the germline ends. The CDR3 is CASSSRGDSYEQYF. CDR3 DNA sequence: TGCGCCAGCTCTAGTAGGGGGGACTCCTACGAGCAGTACTTC.

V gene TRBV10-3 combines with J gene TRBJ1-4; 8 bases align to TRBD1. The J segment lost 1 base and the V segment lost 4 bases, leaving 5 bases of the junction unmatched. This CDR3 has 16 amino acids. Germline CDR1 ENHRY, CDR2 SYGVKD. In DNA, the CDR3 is TGTGCCATCAGTGGCACAGGGGGGGAAACTAATGAAAAACTGTTTTTT. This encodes CAISGTGGETNEKLFF.

The CDR3 is CAWSRRAEGEAFF. CDR3 sequence (DNA): TGTGCCTGGAGTCGGAGGGCGGAGGGGGAAGCTTTCTTT. The rearrangement joins TRBV30 to TRBJ1-1, with D tentatively TRBD1 (5 bases). CDR1 GTSNPN and CDR2 SVGIG come from the germline V gene (reference sequence). V lost 2 bases and J 8 bases, leaving 15 bases between the germline ends. The CDR3 length is 13 residues.

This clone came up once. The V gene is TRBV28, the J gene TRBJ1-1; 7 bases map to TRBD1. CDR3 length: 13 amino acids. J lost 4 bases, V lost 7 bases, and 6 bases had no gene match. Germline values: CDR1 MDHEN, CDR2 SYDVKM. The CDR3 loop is CASNQGGFTEAFF. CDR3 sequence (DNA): TGTGCCAGCAACCAAGGGGGCTTCACTGAAGCTTTCTTT.

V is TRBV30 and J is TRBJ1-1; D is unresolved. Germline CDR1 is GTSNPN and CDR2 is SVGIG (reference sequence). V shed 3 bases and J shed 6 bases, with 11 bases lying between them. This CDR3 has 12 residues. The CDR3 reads CAWSGMVAEAFF. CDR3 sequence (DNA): TGTGCCTGGAGCGGCATGGTAGCTGAAGCTTTCTTT.

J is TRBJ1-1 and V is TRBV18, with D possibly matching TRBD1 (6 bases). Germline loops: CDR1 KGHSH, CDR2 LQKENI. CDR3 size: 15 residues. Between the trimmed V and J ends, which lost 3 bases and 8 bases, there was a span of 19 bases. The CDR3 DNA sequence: TGTGCCAGCTCACCTGAGGCGGGGGCGAATTCGGAAGCTTTCTTT. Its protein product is CASSPEAGANSEAFF.

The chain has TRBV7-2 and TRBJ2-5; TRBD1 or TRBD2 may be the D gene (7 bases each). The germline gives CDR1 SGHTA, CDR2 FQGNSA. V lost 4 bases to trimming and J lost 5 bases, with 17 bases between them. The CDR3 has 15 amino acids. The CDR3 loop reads CASSSGGQLLETQYF. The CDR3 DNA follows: TGTGCCAGCAGCTCGGGGGGACAGTTGCTGGAGACCCAGTACTTC.

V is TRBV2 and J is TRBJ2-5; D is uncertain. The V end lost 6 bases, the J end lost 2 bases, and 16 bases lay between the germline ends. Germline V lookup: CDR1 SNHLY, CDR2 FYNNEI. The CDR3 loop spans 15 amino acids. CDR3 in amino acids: CASRLQRWAQETQYF. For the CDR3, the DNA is TGTGCCAGCAGGTTACAGCGTTGGGCACAAGAGACCCAGTACTTC.

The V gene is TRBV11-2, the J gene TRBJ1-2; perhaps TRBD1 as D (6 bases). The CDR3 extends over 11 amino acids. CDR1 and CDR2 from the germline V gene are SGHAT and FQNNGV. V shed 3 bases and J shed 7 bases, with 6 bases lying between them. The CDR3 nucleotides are TGTGCCAGCAGCTTCAGGGGTGGCTACACCTTC. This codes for CASSFRGGYTF.

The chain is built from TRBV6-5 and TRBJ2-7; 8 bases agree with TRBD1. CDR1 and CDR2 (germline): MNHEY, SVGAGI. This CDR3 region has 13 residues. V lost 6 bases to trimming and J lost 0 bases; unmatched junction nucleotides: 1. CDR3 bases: TGTGCCAGCAGCGGGACAGGCTCCTACGAGCAGTACTTC. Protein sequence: CASSGTGSYEQYF.

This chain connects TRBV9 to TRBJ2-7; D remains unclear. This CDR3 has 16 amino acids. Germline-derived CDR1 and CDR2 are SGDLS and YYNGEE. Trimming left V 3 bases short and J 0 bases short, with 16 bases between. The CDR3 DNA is TGTGCCAGCAGCGGAGGCGTCGGAGAGAGCTCCTACGAGCAGTACTTC. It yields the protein CASSGGVGESSYEQYF.

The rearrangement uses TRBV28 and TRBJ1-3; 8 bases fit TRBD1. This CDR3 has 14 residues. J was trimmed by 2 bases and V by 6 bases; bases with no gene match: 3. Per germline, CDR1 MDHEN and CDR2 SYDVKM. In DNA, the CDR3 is TGTGCCAGCAGCTCGACAGGGGCTGGAAACACCATATATTTT. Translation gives CASSSTGAGNTIYF.

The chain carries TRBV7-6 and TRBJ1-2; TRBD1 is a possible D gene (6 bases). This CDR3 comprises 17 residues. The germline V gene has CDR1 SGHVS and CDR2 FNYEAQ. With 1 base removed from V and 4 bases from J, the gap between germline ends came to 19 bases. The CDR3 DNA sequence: TGTGCCAGCAGCTTAGGACCCGACAGGAAAGAGGCCTATGGCTACACCTTC. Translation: CASSLGPDRKEAYGYTF.